These 28 T cell receptor beta chains were sequenced from one sample in a study of beta chain features in type 1 diabetes. No antigen has been identified for these receptors. Expressed TCRB transcripts were sequenced after all isolated RNA was converted to cDNA. Assay used: immunoSEQ multiplex PCR; TCRdb lists only in-frame clones, some missing. The data show hundreds of thousands of clones, with over 13% seen just once and 0.03% to 0.04% held by the top ten. The study, taken as a whole, reports: Within each of all four CD4+ subsets, Type 1 diabetes patients had TCRB CDR3s that were moderately but significantly shorter.

The sample comprised naive CD4+ T cells from blood. Receptors originate from a man aged 18-30 years with type 1 diabetes.

The chain couples TRBV5-6 to TRBJ1-2; D perhaps matches TRBD1 (5 bases). The V gene's germline CDR1 is SGHDT and CDR2 YYEEEE. This CDR3 has 14 residues. V was pared by 4 bases and J by 3 bases, with 13 bases between. CDR3 sequence reads: CASSAGTTDYGYTF. Here the CDR3 DNA reads TGTGCCAGCAGCGCCGGGACGACTGACTATGGCTACACCTTC.

The CDR3 loop is CAWSQPTGNTGELFF. The CDR3 DNA reads TGTGCCTGGAGCCAACCGACCGGGAACACCGGGGAGCTGTTTTTT. This chain joins TRBV30 and TRBJ2-2; the D is unclear. Per the germline V gene, CDR1 is GTSNPN and CDR2 is SVGIG (reference sequence). The CDR3 consists of 15 residues. V was shortened by 3 bases and J by 1 base, with 12 bases between the two germline ends.

The chain couples TRBV5-4 to TRBJ1-2; no clear D gene. CDR3 length: 13 residues. The V gene's germline CDR1 is SGHNT and CDR2 YYREEE (reference sequence). V lost 4 bases and J 4 bases, leaving 11 bases between the germline ends. CDR3 DNA sequence: TGTGCCAGCAGCCCGAGAGAACTCTATGGCTACACCTTC. It specifies CASSPRELYGYTF. Full variable domain (rest looked up from reference TRBV5-4 and TRBJ1-2): ETGVTQSPTHLIKTRGQQVTLRCSSQSGHNTVSWYQQALGQGPQFIFQYYREEENGRGNFPPRFSGLQFPNYSSELNVNALELDDSALYLCASSPRELYGYTFGSGTRLTVV.

This clone was observed a few times. The J gene is TRBJ2-1, the V gene TRBV29-1; 9 bases agree with TRBD2. From germline, CDR1 is SQVTM and CDR2 ANQGSEA. V dropped 6 bases and J dropped 7; count of bases not matched to a gene: 19. The CDR3 has 17 amino acids. The CDR3 spells CSVPVGSGSLRRNEQFF. The CDR3 region has the DNA TGCAGCGTCCCGGTGGGTAGCGGGAGCTTAAGACGGAATGAGCAGTTCTTC.

This clone came up a few times. The sample contains more than one DNA sequence encoding this CDR3. The genes are TRBV9 and TRBJ2-7; D may be TRBD1 (5 bases). Deletions cut 0 bases from V and 0 bases from J, with 10 bases between. This CDR3 has 15 residues. Germline V gene lookup returns CDR1 SGDLS and CDR2 YYNGEE. The CDR3 here is CASSVGTGSSYEQYF. The DNA of the CDR3 is TGTGCCAGCAGCGTAGGAACAGGTAGCTCCTACGAGCAGTACTTC.

This clone was observed a few times. This chain joins TRBV7-2 and TRBJ2-3; perhaps TRBD2 as D (6 bases). The V end was cut by 5 bases, the J end by 8 bases, with 17 bases between. Germline-derived CDR1 and CDR2 are SGHTA and FQGNSA. CDR3 length equals 14 residues. The chain's CDR3 is CASSRGSLPGTQYF. CDR3 in DNA: TGTGCCAGCAGCCGGGGGTCCCTCCCCGGTACGCAGTATTTT.

The chain links TRBV5-6 to TRBJ2-1; 8 bases match TRBD2. The germline CDR1 and CDR2 sequences are SGHDT and YYEEEE. This CDR3 is built from 16 residues. J gave up 4 bases and V 1 base, and 7 bases lay outside the gene matches. The CDR3 nucleotides are TGTGCCAGCAGCTTGCGGCGGGGGGCCGAATACAATGAGCAGTTCTTC. Protein: CASSLRRGAEYNEQFF.

The DNA of the CDR3 is TGTGCCAGCAGCTTAAGGAACAGCTACAATGAGCAGTTCTTC. Translated: CASSLRNSYNEQFF. The genes are TRBV7-9 and TRBJ2-1, with D uncertain. CDR1 SEHNR and CDR2 FQNEAQ come from the germline V gene (reference sequence). V lost 2 bases and J lost 3, with 8 bases in between. The CDR3 loop spans 14 amino acids.

This clone was detected only a few times. The CDR3 region has the DNA TGTGCCTGGAGTACCCTGACAAAGAAGTACTTC. Protein product: CAWSTLTKKYF. The chain has TRBV30 and TRBJ2-5, with unresolved D. This CDR3 is 11 amino acids long. Germline CDR1 reads GTSNPN; CDR2 reads SVGIG (reference sequence). Trimming stripped 2 bases from V and 12 bases from J, with 13 bases between. The full variable domain, with the rest looked up from reference TRBV30 and TRBJ2-5, is SQTIHQWPATLVQPVGSPLSLECTVEGTSNPNLYWYRQAAGRGLQLLFYSVGIGQISSEVPQNLSASRPQDRQFILSSKKLLLSDSGFYLCAWSTLTKKYFGPGTRLLVL.

CDR3 sequence (DNA): TGTGCCTGGGAATCAGGGGGCGACCAGCCCCAGCATTTT. Its protein is CAWESGGDQPQHF. The chain employs TRBV30 and TRBJ1-5; TRBD1 aligns across 8 bases. Per germline, CDR1 GTSNPN and CDR2 SVGIG (reference sequence). Trimming removed 5 bases from V and 7 bases from J; junction bases left unmatched: 7. The CDR3 is 13 amino acids. The entire variable domain, with the rest obtained from reference TRBV30 and TRBJ1-5, is as follows: SQTIHQWPATLVQPVGSPLSLECTVEGTSNPNLYWYRQAAGRGLQLLFYSVGIGQISSEVPQNLSASRPQDRQFILSSKKLLLSDSGFYLCAWESGGDQPQHFGDGTRLSIL.

This chain uses TRBV4-1 with TRBJ1-1; D is perhaps TRBD1 (5 bases). The CDR3 has 15 residues. Trimming took off 2 bases at V and 0 bases at J, with 10 bases between the two ends. Germline loops: CDR1 MGHRA, CDR2 YSYEKL. CDR3 protein: CASSQPTVLNTEAFF. DNA of the CDR3: TGCGCCAGCAGCCAACCGACAGTCCTGAACACTGAAGCTTTCTTT.

This chain joins TRBV5-6 and TRBJ1-1; D perhaps matches TRBD1 (5 bases). Per the germline V gene, CDR1 is SGHDT and CDR2 is YYEEEE. CDR3 length equals 14 residues. Trimming removed 0 bases from V and 3 bases from J, with 9 bases in between. Here the CDR3 DNA reads TGTGCCAGCAGCTTGGTGGGGCATGACACTGAAGCTTTCTTT. Its protein is CASSLVGHDTEAFF.

CDR3 in amino acids: CASSQGTGAAYGELFF. The CDR3 DNA reads as TGCGCCAGCAGCCAGGGAACAGGGGCGGCGTACGGGGAGCTGTTTTTT. The chain combines TRBV4-1 with TRBJ2-2; TRBD1 matches 7 bases. The CDR3 has 16 amino acids. The V gene's germline CDR1 is MGHRA and CDR2 YSYEKL. The ends lost 3 bases at V and 7 bases at J; junction bases unmatched: 11.

CDR3 sequence reads: CASSEEGGGYNEQFF. DNA for the CDR3: TGTGCCAGCAGTGAAGAAGGGGGCGGTTACAATGAGCAGTTCTTC. This chain joins TRBV2 and TRBJ2-1; TRBD1 aligns across 7 bases. This CDR3 region has 15 residues. In germline, CDR1 is SNHLY, CDR2 FYNNEI. J lost 4 bases, V lost 1 base, and 4 bases had no gene match.

Only a few counts were recorded for this clone. The J gene is TRBJ2-5, the V gene TRBV29-1; 8 nucleotides agree with TRBD2. Germline assignment: CDR1 SQVTM and CDR2 ANQGSEA. Unmatched junction bases numbered 3, after V lost 5 bases and J lost 4 bases. The CDR3 has 12 amino acids. CDR3 DNA sequence: TGCAGCGTTACTCGGGGGGGAGAGACCCAGTACTTC. This gives the protein CSVTRGGETQYF.

This clone was picked up a small number of times. The V gene is TRBV6-5, the J gene TRBJ2-7, with TRBD1 identical over 8 bases. This CDR3 comprises 14 residues. Trimming took 2 bases from V and 2 from J; bases not matched to a gene: 2. Germline V gives CDR1 MNHEY, CDR2 SVGAGI. The CDR3, as DNA: TGTGCCAGCAGTTACCGGACAGGGACCTACGAGCAGTACTTC. This translates into CASSYRTGTYEQYF.

About this clone: The sample contains more than one DNA sequence encoding this CDR3. The chain recombines TRBV5-1 with TRBJ2-1; 9 bases are shared with TRBD2. With 0 bases clipped from V and 3 bases from J, the junction kept 1 base outside the gene matches. Germline CDR1 and CDR2: SGHRS and YFSETQ. The CDR3 loop spans 15 amino acids. The CDR3 is CASSLVAGDYNEQFF. CDR3 coding DNA: TGCGCCAGCAGCTTGGTAGCGGGGGACTACAATGAGCAGTTCTTC.

This chain uses TRBV7-9 with TRBJ2-3; TRBD1 matches at 7 bases. CDR3 size: 13 residues. Germline values: CDR1 SEHNR, CDR2 FQNEAQ (reference sequence). Trimming cost V 5 bases and J 4 bases; bases outside gene matches: 3. The CDR3 DNA sequence: TGTGCCAGCAGCAAACAGGGGCCAGATACGCAGTATTTT. Translated: CASSKQGPDTQYF. Based on the CDR3 plus reference TRBV7-9 and TRBJ2-3, the full variable domain is DTGVSQNPRHKITKRGQNVTFRCDPISEHNRLYWYRQTLGQGPEFLTYFQNEAQLEKSRLLSDRFSAERPKGSFSTLEIQRTEQGDSAMYLCASSKQGPDTQYFGPGTRLTVL.

For this clone: Other DNA sequences in the sample encode the same CDR3. The chain employs TRBV25-1 and TRBJ2-3; possible D gene TRBD1, 5 bases. This CDR3 contains 13 residues. V lost 4 bases, J lost 1 base, and 6 bases lay in between. Germline CDR1 reads MGHDK; CDR2 reads SYGVNS. The CDR3 is CASSVTGTDTQYF. CDR3 DNA: TGTGCCAGCAGTGTGACAGGCACAGATACGCAGTATTTT.

The table lists this clone with a few counts. The chain employs TRBV18 and TRBJ1-4, with no clear D. Looked up from germline, CDR1 is KGHSH and CDR2 is LQKENI. The CDR3 extends over 16 amino acids. Trimming took off 4 bases at V and 0 bases at J, with 12 bases between the two ends. This CDR3 is CASSLSTPATNEKLFF. CDR3 sequence (DNA): TGTGCCAGCTCACTAAGCACACCCGCAACTAATGAAAAACTGTTTTTT.

This chain uses TRBV18 with TRBJ2-3; 9 nucleotides line up with TRBD2. Per germline, CDR1 KGHSH and CDR2 LQKENI. CDR3 size: 16 residues. Trimming cost V 6 bases and J 4 bases; bases outside gene matches: 11. The CDR3 loop is CASSYFGTSQADTQYF. The CDR3 DNA is TGTGCCAGCTCGTACTTCGGGACTAGCCAGGCAGATACGCAGTATTTT.

The count of this clone is one. The chain has TRBV28 and TRBJ1-1; D is unclear. Trimming took off 6 bases at V and 4 bases at J, with 18 bases between the two ends. This CDR3 has 15 amino acids. From germline, CDR1 is MDHEN and CDR2 SYDVKM. The CDR3 loop reads CASSPLDRRGTEAFF. In DNA, the CDR3 is TGTGCCAGCAGCCCACTGGACCGACGGGGCACTGAAGCTTTCTTT.

The rearrangement uses TRBV7-9 and TRBJ1-6; D not resolved. The V end was cut by 1 base, the J end by 10 bases, with 11 bases between. CDR3 length equals 14 residues. Per germline, CDR1 SEHNR and CDR2 FQNEAQ (reference sequence). CDR3 amino acids: CASSLVDRYSPLHF. In DNA, the CDR3 is TGTGCCAGCAGCTTAGTTGACCGCTACTCACCCCTCCACTTT. Complete variable domain (other parts from reference TRBV7-9 and TRBJ1-6): DTGVSQNPRHKITKRGQNVTFRCDPISEHNRLYWYRQTLGQGPEFLTYFQNEAQLEKSRLLSDRFSAERPKGSFSTLEIQRTEQGDSAMYLCASSLVDRYSPLHFGNGTRLTVT.

This clone occurred a few times. The chain joins TRBV27 to TRBJ2-1, with D uncertain. This CDR3 has 13 amino acids. CDR1 and CDR2 from the germline V gene are MNHEY and SMNVEV (reference sequence). V was pared by 5 bases and J by 0 bases, with 5 bases between. CDR3 protein: CASSRFSYNEQFF. The CDR3 DNA reads TGTGCCAGCAGTCGCTTCTCCTACAATGAGCAGTTCTTC.

This chain joins TRBV2 and TRBJ1-5, with D perhaps TRBD1 (5 bases). The CDR3 is 11 residues long. The V gene lost 3 bases and the J gene lost 10 bases, with 7 bases spanning the gap. CDR1 is SNHLY and CDR2 is FYNNEI in the germline V gene. The CDR3 loop is CASSDGGPQHF. The CDR3, as DNA: TGTGCCAGCAGTGATGGGGGTCCCCAGCATTTT.

This clone was counted once. The V gene is TRBV7-2, the J gene TRBJ2-1; D is perhaps TRBD1 or TRBD2 (5 bases each). The V and J ends lost 5 bases and 9 bases respectively, with 11 bases between them. The germline V gene encodes CDR1 SGHTA and CDR2 FQGNSA. The CDR3 is 12 amino acids. CDR3 residues: CASSDTGTEQFF. The CDR3 DNA is TGTGCCAGCAGCGATACCGGGACTGAGCAGTTCTTC. The full variable domain, its missing parts supplied by reference TRBV7-2 and TRBJ2-1, is GAGVSQSPSNKVTEKGKDVELRCDPISGHTALYWYRQSLGQGLEFLIYFQGNSAPDKSGLPSDRFSAERTGGSVSTLTIQRTQQEDSAVYLCASSDTGTEQFFGPGTRLTVL.

CDR3 coding DNA: TGTGCCAGCAGCTTAAGTCCAGGGTTTGGCAACACCGGGGAGCTGTTTTTT. Translated, it gives CASSLSPGFGNTGELFF. V gene TRBV7-9 combines with J gene TRBJ2-2; possibly TRBD1 for D (5 bases). The CDR3 extends over 17 amino acids. Germline-derived CDR1 and CDR2 are SEHNR and FQNEAQ (reference sequence). The V gene lost 2 bases and the J gene lost 2 bases, with 15 bases spanning the gap.

V and J are TRBV6-6 and TRBJ1-4, with TRBD1 as a possible D gene (6 bases). Between the trimmed V and J ends, which lost 2 bases and 8 bases, there was a span of 15 bases. The germline V gene has CDR1 MNHNY and CDR2 SVGAGI (reference sequence). This CDR3 spans 15 amino acids. The CDR3 protein is CASSYLTLGGEKLFF. The CDR3 region has the DNA TGTGCCAGCAGTTACCTGACACTCGGGGGCGAAAAACTGTTTTTT.